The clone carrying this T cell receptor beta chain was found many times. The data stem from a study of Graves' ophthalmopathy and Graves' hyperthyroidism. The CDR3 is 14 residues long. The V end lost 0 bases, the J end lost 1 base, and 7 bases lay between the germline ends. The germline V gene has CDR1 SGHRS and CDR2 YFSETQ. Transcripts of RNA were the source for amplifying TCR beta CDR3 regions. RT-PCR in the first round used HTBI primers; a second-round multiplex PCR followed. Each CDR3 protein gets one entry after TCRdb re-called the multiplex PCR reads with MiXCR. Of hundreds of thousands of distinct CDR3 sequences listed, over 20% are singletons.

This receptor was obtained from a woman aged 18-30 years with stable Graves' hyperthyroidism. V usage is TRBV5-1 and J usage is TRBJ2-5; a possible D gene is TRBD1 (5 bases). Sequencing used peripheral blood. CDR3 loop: CASSLVDSQETQYF. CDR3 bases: TGCGCCAGCAGCTTGGTTGACAGCCAAGAGACCCAGTACTTC.